This T cell receptor (beta chain) was captured by sequencing in a study of shared clonotypes between healthy human individuals. Whole-study context: Donor ages ranged 18 to 49 years: a couple of women, three men.

Points on this clone: As yet, its antigen is unknown.

Methods used by the authors: Junction-only immunoSEQ sequences carried no quality scores, so filtering differed. Clones were read by immunoSEQ multiplex PCR, and TCRdb kept only the in-frame ones, dropping some. V and J calls and clone size are given by that table; D and trimming were obtained from the DNA. The sample lists some 2,000,000 clones, 90% to 97% occurring once. Points from the study as a whole: In contrast to clonotypes shared by all four donors, non-shared clonotypes had lower generation probabilities.

Germline loops: CDR1 SGHAT, CDR2 FQNNGV. With V trimmed by 2 bases and J by 10 bases, 2 bases remained unmatched. The CDR3 covers 13 residues. What was sequenced was naive CD4+ T cells sorted from blood. Subset meaning: CD45RA+ positively selected. The source is a young man in good health. V and J are TRBV11-2 and TRBJ1-6; 7 nucleotides line up with TRBD1. The CDR3 protein is CASSLTGESPLHF. The CDR3 DNA reads TGTGCCAGCAGCTTAACAGGGGAGTCACCCCTCCACTTT.